One and the same sample provided the 6 T cell receptor beta chains below, sequenced in a study of T cell clonality in common variable immunodeficiency. Assay: immunoSEQ multiplex PCR; the TCRdb copy retains only in-frame clones and omits some. Observed in the sample are around 57,000 clones, none of them singletons. The sample comprised peripheral blood mononuclear cells. These receptors were collected from a person aged 18 to 70 in good health.

Concerning this clone itself: The read ends 3 residues early relative to the CDR3; the germline J gene fills the gap. V and J are TRBV7-9 and TRBJ1-2, with 7 bases aligning to TRBD1. The CDR3 extends over 14 amino acids. V lost 5 bases to trimming and J lost 5 bases; unmatched junction nucleotides: 8. CDR1 SEHNR and CDR2 FQNEAQ come from the germline V gene (reference sequence). The CDR3 is CASSTGDREYGYTF. The CDR3 bases that were read are TGTGCCAGCAGCACCGGCGACAGGGAGTATGGC.

A word on this clone: The read terminates 3 residues before the CDR3 end, so the remaining end is supplied by the germline J gene. The rearrangement uses TRBV19 and TRBJ1-1; a possible D gene is TRBD1 (5 bases). The CDR3 spans 13 residues. V dropped 4 bases and J dropped 1 base, with 7 bases sitting between them. Germline-derived CDR1 and CDR2 are LNHDA and SQIVND (reference sequence). The CDR3 reads CASSTGRNTEAFF. The CDR3 DNA, read in part, is TGTGCCAGTAGTACAGGGAGGAACACTGAA.

This clone was seen ten or more times. Read sequence stops 3 residues before the CDR3 end, and the germline J gene provides the missing end. This sequence joins TRBV5-1 and TRBJ2-1; perhaps TRBD1 as D (5 bases). CDR1 and CDR2 (germline): SGHRS, YFSETQ. Trimming took off 5 bases at V and 7 bases at J, with 13 bases between the two ends. The CDR3 spans 13 residues. Partial CDR3 DNA: TGCGCCAGCAGGTCCTCACCAGGGAATGAG. It translates to CASRSSPGNE. Given in full, the CDR3 is CASRSSPGNEQFF.

At least ten counts were recorded for this clone. The DNA ends 3 residues before the CDR3 does, and the rest of the CDR3 is filled in from the germline J gene. This chain links TRBV30 with TRBJ2-3; 14 nucleotides align to TRBD2. The CDR3 totals 20 residues. Losses at the gene ends were 3 bases for V and 4 bases for J; bases not matched to a gene: 18. Germline CDR1 and CDR2: GTSNPN and SVGIG (reference sequence). Partial CDR3 DNA: TGTGCCTGGAGGTACCGACAGCCTGGGACTAGCGGGAGTGCCGCAGATACG. Its protein product is CAWRYRQPGTSGSAADT. The whole CDR3 protein is CAWRYRQPGTSGSAADTQYF.

This clone was seen repeatedly, ten times or more. The CDR3 goes on 3 residues after the read ends, and that part is filled in from the germline J gene. The rearrangement uses TRBV7-2 and TRBJ1-2, with a possible D match to TRBD1 (6 bases). This CDR3 has 14 amino acids. Trimming removed 7 bases from V and 5 bases from J, with 17 bases in between. Germline V CDR1 and CDR2: SGHTA, FQGNSA. CDR3 in amino acids: CASTPRQVGYGYTF. CDR3 DNA (partial): TGTGCCAGCACCCCACGACAGGTTGGATATGGC.

This clone was detected only a few times. The missing CDR3 end, 3 residues past where the read stops, is filled in from the germline J gene. The chain couples TRBV18 to TRBJ1-1; D may be TRBD1 (6 bases). Germline V gene sequence: CDR1 KGHSH, CDR2 LQKENI. This CDR3 is built from 14 residues. CDR3 in amino acids: CASSPRPGEDIAFF. The sequenced CDR3 bases are TGTGCCAGCTCACCACGGCCAGGGGAGGACATT.